Shown below are 20 T cell receptor beta chains from a single sample sequenced in a study of OX40 agonist ivuxolimab in advanced cancers. TCRdb's table, derived via immunoSEQ multiplex PCR, lists solely in-frame clones and lacks some. The table has more than 55,000 clones, roughly 86% seen once; the top ten hold about 5%. Sample: CD4+ or CD8+ T cells sorted from blood, taken in a trial of the OX40 agonist ivuxolimab. Every receptor here comes from an adult with an advanced solid tumor such as melanoma, head and neck, liver or kidney cancer.

The chain carries TRBV7-2 and TRBJ1-1, with D perhaps matching TRBD1 (5 bases). The ends were cut back, 7 bases at V and 0 bases at J, with 18 bases in the middle. Germline V CDR1 and CDR2: SGHTA, FQGNSA. The CDR3 has 16 amino acids. The CDR3 loop reads CASTHPVDSLNTEAFF. The CDR3 DNA reads as TGTGCCAGCACACACCCAGTAGACAGCCTGAACACTGAAGCTTTCTTT.

The chain employs TRBV10-1 and TRBJ1-2; the D is unclear. The V gene's germline CDR1 is WNHNN and CDR2 SYGVQD (reference sequence). The V end lost 0 bases, the J end lost 5 bases, and 7 bases lay between the germline ends. This CDR3 comprises 13 residues. The chain's CDR3 is CASSESLSYGYTF. Written as DNA, the CDR3 is TGCGCCAGCAGTGAGTCCTTATCATATGGCTACACCTTC.

V gene TRBV21-1 combines with J gene TRBJ1-2. TRBV21-1 is a pseudogene locus. The CDR3 spans 10 residues. For the CDR3, the DNA is TGTGCCAGCAGGGACTATGGCTACACCTTC. Its protein is CASRDYGYTF.

The genes are TRBV7-9 and TRBJ2-5; D is undetermined. The germline V gene has CDR1 SEHNR and CDR2 FQNEAQ (reference sequence). Trimming took 5 bases from V and 7 from J, leaving 8 bases between them. The CDR3 sequence is 11 residues long. In DNA, the CDR3 is TGTGCCAGCAGCGCCAGTGGGACCCAGTACTTC. Its translation is CASSASGTQYF.

This sequence joins TRBV2 and TRBJ2-3; possible D gene TRBD2, 6 bases. Germline CDR1 reads SNHLY; CDR2 reads FYNNEI. V was clipped by 1 base and J by 11 bases, with 10 bases between them. CDR3 length: 12 residues. The CDR3 nucleotides are TGTGCCAGCAGTGAAGGGGGGAGGCGGCAGTATTTT. Protein: CASSEGGRRQYF.

This chain connects TRBV28 to TRBJ1-4; no clear D. The length of the CDR3 is 12 residues. V shed 3 bases and J shed 8 bases, with 7 bases lying between them. In germline, CDR1 is MDHEN, CDR2 SYDVKM. DNA for the CDR3: TGTGCCAGCAGTTTCGGGAAGGAAAAACTGTTTTTT. Protein: CASSFGKEKLFF.

V usage is TRBV5-1 and J usage is TRBJ2-3; tentative D call: TRBD1 (6 bases). Trimming removed 7 bases at V and 1 base at J, with 19 bases between. Looked up from germline, CDR1 is SGHRS and CDR2 is YFSETQ. The CDR3 extends over 16 amino acids. The CDR3 region is CASGRQALSGTDTQYF. The DNA for the CDR3 is TGCGCCAGCGGCAGACAGGCTCTGAGCGGCACAGATACGCAGTATTTT. Complete variable domain (other parts from reference TRBV5-1 and TRBJ2-3): KAGVTQTPRYLIKTRGQQVTLSCSPISGHRSVSWYQQTPGQGLQFLFEYFSETQRNKGNFPGRFSGRQFSNSRSEMNVSTLELGDSALYLCASGRQALSGTDTQYFGPGTRLTVL.

Remarks on this clone: One end of the junction varies from germline; a read error may be responsible. The chain is built from TRBV7-9 and TRBJ2-6, with D tentatively TRBD1 (8 bases). This CDR3 contains 18 residues. Looked up from germline, CDR1 is SEHNR and CDR2 is FQNEAQ (reference sequence). The CDR3 coding sequence is TGTGCCAGCAGCCGAGCGGGACAGGTCCAATCTGGTGCCAACGTCCTGACTTTC. The encoded protein is CASSRAGQVQSGANVLTF.

This sequence joins TRBV5-1 and TRBJ1-1, with D possibly matching TRBD1 (5 bases). Per germline, CDR1 SGHRS and CDR2 YFSETQ. Trimming shortened V by 5 bases and J by 5 bases, and 13 bases separated the two germline ends. This CDR3 is 13 amino acids long. The CDR3 reads CASSWSGGTEAFF. CDR3 coding DNA: TGCGCCAGCAGTTGGTCTGGGGGAACTGAAGCTTTCTTT.

The chain carries TRBV7-2 and TRBJ1-2; no definite D call. Per germline, CDR1 SGHTA and CDR2 FQGNSA. Trimming stripped 1 base from V and 3 bases from J, with 15 bases between. The CDR3 covers 16 residues. The CDR3: CASSLGEGNSYYGYTF. In nucleotides, the CDR3 is TGTGCCAGCAGCTTAGGGGAAGGGAATTCGTACTATGGCTACACCTTC. The full variable domain, with the rest looked up from reference TRBV7-2 and TRBJ1-2, is GAGVSQSPSNKVTEKGKDVELRCDPISGHTALYWYRQSLGQGLEFLIYFQGNSAPDKSGLPSDRFSAERTGGSVSTLTIQRTQQEDSAVYLCASSLGEGNSYYGYTFGSGTRLTVV.

The V call is TRBV5-4, the J call TRBJ2-7; 8 nucleotides line up with TRBD1. This CDR3 contains 16 residues. Germline CDR1 SGHNT, CDR2 YYREEE (reference sequence). V dropped 4 bases and J dropped 3; count of bases not matched to a gene: 12. This CDR3 reads CASSKPQGATGYEQYF. The CDR3 DNA reads as TGTGCCAGCAGCAAGCCTCAGGGGGCGACAGGCTACGAGCAGTACTTC.

The V and J genes are TRBV6-5 and TRBJ2-7; D unclear. Germline values: CDR1 MNHEY, CDR2 SVGAGI. The ends were cut back, 5 bases at V and 6 bases at J, with 11 bases in the middle. The CDR3 is made up of 12 amino acids. The CDR3 spells CASSPLFSEQYF. In DNA, the CDR3 is TGTGCCAGCAGTCCACTCTTTAGCGAGCAGTACTTC.

The CDR3 DNA reads TGTGCCAGCAGCTCGGGAGTAGGGGCAGATACGCAGTATTTT. Protein sequence: CASSSGVGADTQYF. The chain links TRBV9 to TRBJ2-3, with a weak D call TRBD2 (6 bases). The CDR3 is made up of 14 amino acids. Germline V gene lookup returns CDR1 SGDLS and CDR2 YYNGEE. V shed 4 bases and J shed 4 bases, with 13 bases lying between them.

CDR3 in DNA: TGTGCCAGCAGCCGTTTGGCGGATCAGCCCCAGCATTTT. This translates into CASSRLADQPQHF. The V and J genes are TRBV7-9 and TRBJ1-5; D is ambiguous. The CDR3 runs 13 residues. CDR1 is SEHNR, CDR2 FQNEAQ, per germline (reference sequence). V was trimmed by 5 bases and J by 5 bases, leaving 10 bases between them.

The chain is built from TRBV13 and TRBJ2-1, with 9 bases aligning to TRBD2. The germline V gene encodes CDR1 PRHDT and CDR2 FYEKMQ (reference sequence). The CDR3 totals 18 residues. Trimming took 2 bases from V and 5 from J; bases not matched to a gene: 13. As DNA, the CDR3 is TGTGCCAGCAGCTTACAACCGGGTCTAGCGGGGAAGAACAATGAGCAGTTCTTC. It is translated as CASSLQPGLAGKNNEQFF.

Concerning this clone itself: One end of the junction varies from germline; a read error may be responsible. The V gene is TRBV7-6, the J gene TRBJ1-1; D unresolved. Looked up from germline, CDR1 is SGHVS and CDR2 is FNYEAQ. This CDR3 contains 14 residues. The CDR3 is CASSLARVSAETFF. Written as DNA, the CDR3 is TGTGCCAGCAGCTTAGCTAGGGTTTCGGCTGAAACTTTCTTT.

The chain recombines TRBV7-2 with TRBJ1-5; unclear D gene. The CDR3 runs to 13 residues. The germline V gene has CDR1 SGHTA and CDR2 FQGNSA. V dropped 5 bases and J dropped 4 bases, with 9 bases sitting between them. DNA for the CDR3: TGTGCCAGCAGCCGAGGACGGAATCAGCCCCAGCATTTT. Translation: CASSRGRNQPQHF.

The chain links TRBV29-1 to TRBJ2-5; TRBD1 matches at 9 bases. The J call may not be correct, given that the DNA end is closer to TRBJ2-7. Germline V lookup: CDR1 SQVTM, CDR2 ANQGSEA. The CDR3 has 14 residues. Here the CDR3 reads CSVGGGQGVYEQYF. The CDR3 nucleotides are TGCAGCGTTGGGGGGGGACAGGGAGTCTACGAGCAGTACTTC.

The V and J genes are TRBV6-1 and TRBJ2-5; TRBD2 is a possible D gene (6 bases). The CDR3 covers 15 residues. V shed 4 bases and J shed 1 base, with 13 bases lying between them. Germline CDR1 and CDR2: MNHNS and SASEGT. The CDR3 here is CASSAGTQTQETQYF. The CDR3 coding sequence is TGTGCCAGCAGTGCCGGGACTCAGACCCAAGAGACCCAGTACTTC.

This clone came up once. The rearrangement links TRBV7-8 to TRBJ2-1; the D gene is possibly TRBD1 (6 bases). V dropped 5 bases and J dropped 2 bases, with 22 bases sitting between them. This CDR3 is built from 18 residues. The germline CDR1 and CDR2 sequences are SGHVS and FQNEAQ. The CDR3 DNA reads as TGTGCCAGCAGCGTCGAGGTATGGGGGCCGCTCCCCTACAATGAGCAGTTCTTC. This sequence encodes CASSVEVWGPLPYNEQFF.